A single sample is the source of the 28 T cell receptor beta chains below, sequenced in a study of blood T cell repertoires in COVID-19. Some clones are missing from TCRdb's copy, which holds only in-frame ones; the method was immunoSEQ multiplex PCR. The sample comprises about 500,000 clones, 89% of which are singletons, and approximately 0.9% rests with the top ten. Specimen: peripheral blood. These receptors originate from a man aged 18 to 30 with COVID-19, enrolled during active disease.

This chain links TRBV5-6 with TRBJ2-1, with 9 bases that match TRBD1. In germline, CDR1 is SGHDT, CDR2 YYEEEE. The V gene end was trimmed by 2 bases and the J gene end by 10 bases; junction bases not matched to a gene: 10. This CDR3 contains 15 residues. The CDR3 protein is CASSLWDRDLAEQFF. CDR3 DNA sequence: TGTGCCAGCAGCTTATGGGACAGGGACTTGGCGGAGCAGTTCTTC.

V gene TRBV18 combines with J gene TRBJ1-2; the match to TRBD1 covers 8 bases. The germline V gene has CDR1 KGHSH and CDR2 LQKENI. Germline trimming cut 3 bases from V and 4 bases from J; bases unmatched to any gene: 4. The CDR3 covers 14 residues. CDR3 bases: TGTGCCAGCTCACCGCAGGGGGCAGGCTATGGCTACACCTTC. This codes for CASSPQGAGYGYTF.

J is TRBJ2-3 and V is TRBV6-5; 10 bases are shared with TRBD2. This CDR3 region has 15 residues. The ends lost 8 bases at V and 3 bases at J; junction bases unmatched: 8. Germline loops: CDR1 MNHEY, CDR2 SVGAGI. The CDR3 protein is CASCLTSGDTDTQYF. CDR3 coding DNA: TGTGCCAGCTGCCTTACTAGCGGGGATACAGATACGCAGTATTTT.

The J gene is TRBJ2-3, the V gene TRBV10-3, with 9 bases aligning to TRBD2. The junction had 5 bases not matched to a gene; V was cut back by 5 bases and J by 2 bases. The CDR3 has 15 residues. Germline CDR1 reads ENHRY; CDR2 reads SYGVKD. CDR3 nucleotides: TGTGCCATCAGTCGACTAGCGGAGACCACAGATACGCAGTATTTT. Its translation: CAISRLAETTDTQYF.

The J gene is TRBJ1-2, the V gene TRBV19, with TRBD1 matching over 11 bases. Germline CDR1 reads LNHDA; CDR2 reads SQIVND (reference sequence). The CDR3 spans 15 residues. V was pared by 7 bases and J by 5 bases, with 9 bases of the junction left unmatched. This CDR3 is CASTTDRGHLYGYTF. The CDR3 DNA reads as TGTGCCAGTACTACGGACAGGGGGCATCTTTATGGCTACACCTTC.

The V gene is TRBV5-1, the J gene TRBJ2-5, with a possible D match to TRBD1 (5 bases). Trimming took off 5 bases at V and 2 bases at J, with 19 bases between the two ends. Germline assignment: CDR1 SGHRS and CDR2 YFSETQ. CDR3 length: 16 residues. The CDR3 coding sequence is TGCGCCAGCAGGCTCGGACACCCCTTCGGACAAGAGACCCAGTACTTC. Its translation: CASRLGHPFGQETQYF.

The chain links TRBV7-2 to TRBJ2-1, with 10 nucleotides matching TRBD2. CDR3 size: 15 residues. J lost 6 bases, V lost 5 bases, and 7 bases had no gene match. Germline V gives CDR1 SGHTA, CDR2 FQGNSA. In DNA form, the CDR3 reads TGTGCCAGCAGCCCGCGGATAGCGGGGGGCAATGAGCAGTTCTTC. Encoded protein: CASSPRIAGGNEQFF.

The chain links TRBV11-2 to TRBJ2-2; D is possibly TRBD2 (5 bases). The CDR3 sequence is 14 residues long. Trimming shortened V by 1 base and J by 5 bases, and 8 bases separated the two germline ends. Germline V gene data show CDR1 as SGHAT and CDR2 as FQNNGV. CDR3 in amino acids: CASSLGTLTGELFF. The CDR3 DNA follows: TGTGCCAGCAGCTTAGGGACTTTAACCGGGGAGCTGTTTTTT.

This chain links TRBV12-3 or TRBV12-4 with TRBJ1-2; D not resolved. V was shortened by 3 bases and J by 5 bases, with 10 bases between the two germline ends. The CDR3 is 13 amino acids. CDR3 nucleotide sequence: TGTGCCAGCAGTTTCTCTTCGGGATATGGCTACACCTTC. Translated: CASSFSSGYGYTF.

DNA of the CDR3: TGCGCCAGCAGTCGCCACAGGGGGGGAACCGGGGAGCTGTTTTTT. Translation: CASSRHRGGTGELFF. This chain links TRBV23-1 with TRBJ2-2; TRBD1 is a possible D gene (8 bases). TRBV23-1 is annotated as an ORF whose role is uncertain. The V gene lost 4 bases and the J gene lost 5 bases, with 14 bases spanning the gap. The CDR3 runs 15 residues.

The chain links TRBV10-2 to TRBJ2-5; a weak D match, TRBD2 (6 bases). The CDR3 loop spans 14 amino acids. V lost 6 bases, J lost 2 bases, and 13 bases lay in between. From germline, CDR1 is WSHSY and CDR2 SAAADI. CDR3 nucleotide sequence: TGCGCCAGCAGGAGGGCCAGCGGGCAAGAGACCCAGTACTTC. It translates to CASRRASGQETQYF.

The rearrangement uses TRBV25-1 and TRBJ2-3; 7 positions match TRBD1. In germline, CDR1 is MGHDK, CDR2 SYGVNS. Trimming at V came to 6 bases and at J to 2 bases, leaving 5 bases not matched to a gene. CDR3 length: 14 amino acids. CDR3 DNA sequence: TGTGCCAGCAGGCCGGGACAGTACACAGATACGCAGTATTTT. Its translation is CASRPGQYTDTQYF. Looking up the rest from reference TRBV25-1 and TRBJ2-3 gives the full variable domain: EADIYQTPRYLVIGTGKKITLECSQTMGHDKMYWYQQDPGMELHLIHYSYGVNSTEKGDLSSESTVSRIRTEHFPLTLESARPSHTSQYLCASRPGQYTDTQYFGPGTRLTVL.

J is TRBJ1-2 and V is TRBV13, with TRBD1 matching over 11 bases. V shed 5 bases, J shed 7 bases, and the junction held 9 bases outside the gene matches. The CDR3 has 15 amino acids. Germline V gives CDR1 PRHDT, CDR2 FYEKMQ (reference sequence). This CDR3 is CASSLPGTGGFGYTF. Here the CDR3 DNA reads TGTGCCAGCAGCCTTCCCGGGACAGGGGGTTTTGGCTACACCTTC.

The chain uses TRBV29-1 and TRBJ2-7; 9 nucleotides match TRBD2. Germline lookup yields CDR1 SQVTM and CDR2 ANQGSEA. V gave up 7 bases and J gave up 6 bases; unmatched junction bases: 13. The CDR3 totals 14 residues. CDR3 protein: CSGGSGSDFSEQYF. Written as DNA, the CDR3 is TGCAGCGGGGGTAGCGGGAGTGATTTTAGCGAGCAGTACTTC.

The chain is built from TRBV6-2 or TRBV6-3 and TRBJ1-2; tentative D call: TRBD1 (5 bases). With 3 bases removed from V and 8 bases from J, the gap between germline ends came to 16 bases. In germline, CDR1 is MNHEY, CDR2 SVGEGT. The CDR3 consists of 14 residues. DNA of the CDR3: TGTGCCAGCAGTTATGTTCAAGGGGCTGGAGGCTACACCTTC. Translating it yields CASSYVQGAGGYTF.

The chain has TRBV5-6 and TRBJ2-3; 8 bases are a match to TRBD2. With 4 bases clipped from V and 0 bases from J, the junction kept 16 bases outside the gene matches. This CDR3 has 19 amino acids. Per the germline V gene, CDR1 is SGHDT and CDR2 is YYEEEE. In nucleotides, the CDR3 is TGTGCCAGCAGCCAGAGGTCGGGAGGGATAGGACTTAGCACAGATACGCAGTATTTT. This translates into CASSQRSGGIGLSTDTQYF.

The chain is built from TRBV5-4 and TRBJ2-1; possible D gene TRBD2, 6 bases. V was trimmed by 6 bases and J by 9 bases, leaving 16 bases between them. The germline V gene encodes CDR1 SGHNT and CDR2 YYREEE (reference sequence). This CDR3 region has 13 residues. The CDR3 DNA reads TGTGCCAGCACTCTAGGGACTGATCCTGAGCAGTTCTTC. This codes for CASTLGTDPEQFF.

The chain combines TRBV6-4 with TRBJ1-2; weak D call: TRBD1 (6 bases). The V gene lost 8 bases and the J gene lost 5 bases, with 21 bases spanning the gap. The CDR3 runs to 15 residues. Germline values: CDR1 MRHNA, CDR2 SNTAGT. CDR3 in amino acids: CASGRTENWFYGYTF. As DNA, the CDR3 is TGTGCCAGCGGAAGGACAGAGAATTGGTTTTATGGCTACACCTTC.

This CDR3 is CASSAGLGIQYF. CDR3 in DNA: TGTGCCAGCAGCGCAGGCTTGGGCATTCAGTACTTC. This chain uses TRBV5-8 with TRBJ2-4; D unclear. V was clipped by 4 bases and J by 9 bases, with 11 bases between them. The germline CDR1 and CDR2 sequences are SGHTS and YDEGEE. The CDR3 has 12 residues.

This sequence joins TRBV6-5 and TRBJ2-2, with TRBD2 identical over 8 bases. Trimming took 6 bases from V and 3 from J; bases not matched to a gene: 3. The CDR3 extends over 14 amino acids. In germline, CDR1 is MNHEY, CDR2 SVGAGI. The CDR3: CASRLAGDTGELFF. The CDR3, as DNA: TGTGCCAGCAGGCTAGCGGGTGACACCGGGGAGCTGTTTTTT.

This chain uses TRBV24-1 with TRBJ2-1; 12 nucleotides agree with TRBD2. From germline, CDR1 is KGHDR and CDR2 SFDVKD. Trimming took 5 bases from V and 5 from J; bases not matched to a gene: 15. The CDR3 has 19 amino acids. The CDR3: CATSALGLAGGPAHNEQFF. Written as DNA, the CDR3 is TGTGCCACCAGTGCCCTGGGCCTAGCGGGAGGGCCTGCCCACAATGAGCAGTTCTTC.

The rearrangement joins TRBV5-4 to TRBJ2-2; the match to TRBD2 covers 10 bases. The V segment lost 4 bases and the J segment 3 bases; nucleotides outside the gene matches: 6. The germline V gene has CDR1 SGHNT and CDR2 YYREEE (reference sequence). The CDR3 runs 16 residues. CDR3 in amino acids: CASSPTLAGDTGELFF. Written as DNA, the CDR3 is TGTGCCAGCAGCCCTACGCTAGCGGGAGACACCGGGGAGCTGTTTTTT.

V and J are TRBV24-1 and TRBJ1-4; 7 bases match TRBD1. The CDR3 contains 14 residues. The germline V gene encodes CDR1 KGHDR and CDR2 SFDVKD. V shed 4 bases, J shed 10 bases, and the junction held 8 bases outside the gene matches. CDR3 sequence (DNA): TGTGCCACCAGTGAATACCGACAGGGAAGAAAACTGTTTTTT. Its translation: CATSEYRQGRKLFF.

The genes are TRBV7-9 and TRBJ2-3; 12 nucleotides match TRBD2. Germline V lookup: CDR1 SEHNR, CDR2 FQNEAQ (reference sequence). J lost 4 bases, V lost 5 bases, and 7 bases had no gene match. The CDR3 consists of 16 residues. The DNA for the CDR3 is TGTGCCAGCAGCCGACCCGGACTAGCGGGATCAGATACGCAGTATTTT. Residues: CASSRPGLAGSDTQYF.

This chain's CDR3 is CASSFHGGQPQHF. CDR3 coding DNA: TGTGCCAGCAGTTTTCACGGGGGTCAGCCCCAGCATTTT. The rearrangement links TRBV12-3 or TRBV12-4 to TRBJ1-5; D perhaps matches TRBD1 (5 bases). Trimming shortened V by 3 bases and J by 6 bases, and 9 bases separated the two germline ends. The CDR3 is 13 residues long.

This chain joins TRBV6-6 and TRBJ1-6; D is perhaps TRBD1 (5 bases). CDR1 and CDR2 from the germline V gene are MNHNY and SVGAGI (reference sequence). The CDR3 runs to 14 residues. Trimming left V 4 bases short and J 7 bases short, with 11 bases between. The CDR3 nucleotides read TGTGCCAGCAGTTCGACAGCTTTAAATTCACCCCTCCACTTT. Its protein is CASSSTALNSPLHF.

This chain connects TRBV6-5 to TRBJ2-3, with D unresolved. This CDR3 is 13 amino acids long. Germline loops: CDR1 MNHEY, CDR2 SVGAGI. Deletions cut 8 bases from V and 5 bases from J, with 14 bases between. The CDR3 nucleotides are TGTGCCAGCGCGCCCCTAGGAGTAGATACGCAGTATTTT. Protein: CASAPLGVDTQYF.

The chain has TRBV10-1 and TRBJ1-1, with D possibly being TRBD1 (5 bases). V lost 4 bases and J 10 bases, leaving 16 bases between the germline ends. Per the germline V gene, CDR1 is WNHNN and CDR2 is SYGVQD (reference sequence). CDR3 length equals 13 residues. The chain's CDR3 is CASSAAGGDGAFF. CDR3 in DNA: TGCGCCAGCAGTGCCGCAGGAGGGGATGGAGCTTTCTTT.